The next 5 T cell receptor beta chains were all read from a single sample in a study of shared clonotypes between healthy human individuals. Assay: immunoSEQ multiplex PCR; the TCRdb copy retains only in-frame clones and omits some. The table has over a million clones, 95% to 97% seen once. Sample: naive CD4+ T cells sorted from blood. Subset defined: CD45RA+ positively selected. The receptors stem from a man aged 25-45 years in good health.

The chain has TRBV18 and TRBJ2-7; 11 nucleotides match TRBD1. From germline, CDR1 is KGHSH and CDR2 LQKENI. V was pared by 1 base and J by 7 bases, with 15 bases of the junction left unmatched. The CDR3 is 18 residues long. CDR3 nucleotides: TGTGCCAGCTCACCACAGAACACCCTGGACAGGGGGCAGGGGGAGCAGTACTTC. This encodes CASSPQNTLDRGQGEQYF.

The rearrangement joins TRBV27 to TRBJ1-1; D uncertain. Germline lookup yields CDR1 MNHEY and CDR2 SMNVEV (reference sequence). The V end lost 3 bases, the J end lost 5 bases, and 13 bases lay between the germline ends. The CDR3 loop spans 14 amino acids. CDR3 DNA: TGTGCCAGCAGTTTCAATGGGTACGGGACTGAAGCTTTCTTT. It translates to CASSFNGYGTEAFF.

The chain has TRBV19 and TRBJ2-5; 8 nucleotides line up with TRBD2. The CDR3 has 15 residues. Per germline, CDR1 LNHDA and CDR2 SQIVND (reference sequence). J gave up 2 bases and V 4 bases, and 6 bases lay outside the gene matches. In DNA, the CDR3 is TGTGCCAGTAGTACCCACGGGAGGGCGCAAGAGACCCAGTACTTC. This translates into CASSTHGRAQETQYF.

The CDR3 coding sequence is TGTGCCAGCAGCCCCGGGGGGGCCGGGGCTCAGTATTTT. As protein: CASSPGGAGAQYF. This sequence joins TRBV11-2 and TRBJ2-3, with 8 bases that match TRBD2. The CDR3 runs 13 residues. Germline CDR1 reads SGHAT; CDR2 reads FQNNGV. After removal of 5 bases from V and 12 bases from J, the junction contained 10 bases not matched to a gene.

The CDR3 nucleotides read TGTGCCATCAGTGAGGGGGGAGGGGCGACTGGGGCCAACGTCCTGACTTTC. It encodes CAISEGGGATGANVLTF. The chain combines TRBV10-3 with TRBJ2-6; 7 bases agree with TRBD2. CDR1 and CDR2 from the germline V gene are ENHRY and SYGVKD. The CDR3 extends over 17 amino acids. Unmatched junction bases numbered 6, after V lost 2 bases and J lost 2 bases.